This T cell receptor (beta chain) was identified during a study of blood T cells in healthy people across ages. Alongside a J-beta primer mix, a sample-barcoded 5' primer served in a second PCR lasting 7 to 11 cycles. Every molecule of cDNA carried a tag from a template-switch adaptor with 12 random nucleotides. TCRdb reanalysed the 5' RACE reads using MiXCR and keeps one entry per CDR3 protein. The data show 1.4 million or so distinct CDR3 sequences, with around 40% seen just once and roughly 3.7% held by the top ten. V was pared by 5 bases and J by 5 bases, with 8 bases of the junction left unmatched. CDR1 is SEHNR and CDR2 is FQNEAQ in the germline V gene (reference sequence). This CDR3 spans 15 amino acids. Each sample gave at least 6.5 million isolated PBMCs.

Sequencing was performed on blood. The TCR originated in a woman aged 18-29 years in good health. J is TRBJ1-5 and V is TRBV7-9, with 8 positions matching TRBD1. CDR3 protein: CASSPPGGDYQPQHF. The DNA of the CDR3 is TGTGCCAGCAGCCCCCCAGGGGGCGATTATCAGCCCCAGCATTTT. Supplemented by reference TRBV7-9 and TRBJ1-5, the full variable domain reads DTGVSQNPRHKITKRGQNVTFRCDPISEHNRLYWYRQTLGQGPEFLTYFQNEAQLEKSRLLSDRFSAERPKGSFSTLEIQRTEQGDSAMYLCASSPPGGDYQPQHFGDGTRLSIL.